This T cell receptor beta chain appears in the sequencing data of a study of T cell repertoires in cytomegalovirus infection. As for the study in general: The public TCR beta signatures pointed to both CMV infection and matching HLA type. Study outcomes and limitations: In two of eight donors, the top clonotype was HLA-C-restricted CMV-specific. Individuals carrying CMV plus the relevant HLA were identified by cumulative frequency of public TCR beta families.

Via MiXCR, TCRdb re-called the reads, giving one row per CDR3 protein. Of around 350,000 distinct CDR3 sequences listed, roughly 18% were seen once; the top ten hold approximately 10%. In this sample, this clonotype turned up many times. Its antigen is currently unknown. Specimen: PBMCs. This TCR was sampled from a human donor in good health (CMV status not recorded). Some clones in this sample may be carry-over from other donors' samples.

CDR3 in DNA: TGTGCCAGCAGCTCAGACGCCCTGGAAGCTTTCTTT. This gives the protein CASSSDALEAFF. The rearrangement uses TRBV7-2 and TRBJ1-1; no definite D call. Trimming pared 4 bases from V and 8 bases from J, leaving 11 bases between. The CDR3 runs 12 residues. Germline loops: CDR1 SGHTA, CDR2 FQGNSA.